These T cell receptor beta chains were read from a single sample in a study of blood T cell repertoires in COVID-19. The repertoire was sequenced with immunoSEQ multiplex PCR; TCRdb's copy has only in-frame clones and lacks some. The data contain roughly 69,000 clones, around 80% of them singletons. The specimen sequenced was peripheral blood. These receptors originate from a woman aged 45-65 years with acute or convalescent COVID-19. Each CDR3 is given without its conserved first and last residue. D genes are given only for firm matches.

v_gene	j_gene	d_gene	CDR3aa
TRBV24-1	TRBJ2-2	TRBD2	ATSDFAGGVNTGELF
TRBV10-3	TRBJ1-3	TRBD1	AISRGPDSGNTIY
TRBV7-2	TRBJ2-1	.	ASSRDSYNEQF
TRBV15	TRBJ1-5	.	ATSRGGRGSQPQH
TRBV29-1	TRBJ1-2	.	SAKNTGWHGYT
TRBV14	TRBJ1-6	.	ASSQTPGVYSPLH
TRBV7-9	TRBJ2-7	.	ASSPRGGGQPLEQY
TRBV5-6	TRBJ2-7	.	ASSLVGEDEQY
TRBV5-6	TRBJ1-5	TRBD1	ASSMGGQGGSQPQH
TRBV5-4	TRBJ2-3	TRBD2	ASSLAFREGDTQY
TRBV5-5	TRBJ1-5	TRBD1	ASSTTGGPASNQPQH
TRBV2	TRBJ1-2	.	ASGAKGPVYGYT
TRBV5-8	TRBJ1-2	.	ASSLIQDSYGYT
TRBV25-1	TRBJ2-7	TRBD2	ASSVPGLAGVEQY
TRBV3-1/TRBV3-2	TRBJ1-1	.	ASSQWGENTEAF
TRBV19	TRBJ1-2	TRBD1	ASSQHPGQGAEGYT
TRBV7-8	TRBJ2-7	.	ASSPPQGVNYEQY
TRBV30	TRBJ2-2	.	AWSSELGGVGELF
TRBV5-1	TRBJ1-4	.	ASSFDSPTTVKAEKLF
TRBV11-1	TRBJ1-1	.	ASSLQGGNTEAF
TRBV7-2	TRBJ1-3	.	ASSLDVGSSGNTIY
TRBV5-1	TRBJ1-1	.	ASSPGGAFGNTEAF
TRBV5-4	TRBJ2-7	.	ASSLGADRRPYEQY
TRBV27	TRBJ1-2	.	ASSRGVTGYGYT
TRBV2	TRBJ2-5	TRBD2	ASRAGTSGSQETQY
TRBV19	TRBJ1-4	TRBD1	ASSVTGMNEKLF
TRBV6-5	TRBJ1-2	.	ASSSPRAGGYT
TRBV6-6	TRBJ1-2	TRBD1	ASSYKTGSYGYT
TRBV4-3	TRBJ2-1	TRBD2	ASMETSGSDEQF
TRBV6-4	TRBJ1-6	.	ASSVTGDSPLH
TRBV10-3	TRBJ2-7	.	ASCRQDRSYEQY
TRBV24-1	TRBJ2-6	.	ATSGKHSGSGANVLT
TRBV5-1	TRBJ1-1	.	ASSLLPTETEAF
TRBV25-1	TRBJ2-2	.	ASSESREAGELF
TRBV7-8	TRBJ1-1	TRBD1	ASRPGQGLLNTEAF
TRBV5-1	TRBJ2-2	TRBD1	ASSRGQATPGELF
TRBV6-5	TRBJ1-5	.	ASSYELNQPQH
TRBV19	TRBJ1-1	.	ASSQGRATEAF
TRBV15	TRBJ2-7	TRBD1	ATSRDPGTGYDEQY
TRBV11-3	TRBJ2-7	TRBD1	ASSRDSSYEQY
TRBV5-1	TRBJ1-1	TRBD1	ASRAGQGLQNTEAF
TRBV18	TRBJ1-4	.	ASSPPGDSEKLF
TRBV29-1	TRBJ1-4	.	SAPAQAGKGEKLF
TRBV3-1/TRBV3-2	TRBJ1-5	.	ASSQAGYSQPQH
TRBV4-3	TRBJ2-3	.	ASSQDKGQDTQY
TRBV3-1/TRBV3-2	TRBJ1-2	.	ASSLGAYRGYT
TRBV19	TRBJ2-5	.	ASSPEGLNGETQY